This T cell receptor (beta chain) was identified during a study of T cell responses to AZD1222 COVID-19 vaccine. TCRdb's table, derived via immunoSEQ multiplex PCR, lists solely in-frame clones and lacks some. There are roughly 150,000 clones in the sample; more than 90% occur only once, and about 1.4% lies in the top ten. Analyses pooled second doses at about 4 or about 12 weeks. A word on this clone: No antigen is known for it.

CDR1 and CDR2 (germline): MNHEY, SVGEGT. V was pared by 6 bases and J by 0 bases, with 12 bases between. This CDR3 spans 15 amino acids. Findings of the study overall: In a largely white British group with more females than males, clonal diversity was possibly underestimated.

The receptor comes from an adult who received the AZD1222 COVID-19 vaccine. The sample consisted of peripheral blood, taken 28 days after the second AZD1222 dose. The chain carries TRBV6-2 or TRBV6-3 and TRBJ1-3; D ambiguous. CDR3 DNA: TGTGCCAGCAGCTTCGGAGGGAACTCTGGAAACACCATATATTTT. Residues: CASSFGGNSGNTIYF.